What follows are 18 T cell receptor beta chains derived from one specimen sequenced in a study of cytomegalovirus exposure and HLA in healthy donors. PCR amplification relied on 60 Vbeta primers (plus 13 Jbeta primers). Only in-frame clones appear in the TCRdb table, and some are missing; sequencing was by immunoSEQ multiplex PCR. In the table there are about 120,000 clones, 65% to 80% of which are singletons. Material for sequencing was PBMCs. The origin of the receptors is a man in his 60s in good health and CMV-seropositive.

The rearrangement joins TRBV5-6 to TRBJ2-5; D possibly corresponds to TRBD1 (6 bases). Matching the DNA end better, TRBJ2-7 makes the J call doubtful. The CDR3 loop spans 15 amino acids. Germline CDR1 is SGHDT and CDR2 is YYEEEE. The CDR3, as DNA: TGTGCCAGCAGCTTGGTTGGGGGCGATTCCTACGAGCAGTACTTC. Protein product: CASSLVGGDSYEQYF.

This chain joins TRBV19 and TRBJ2-1; TRBD2 matches 10 bases. The CDR3 covers 15 residues. Germline V gives CDR1 LNHDA, CDR2 SQIVND (reference sequence). V lost 7 bases, J lost 7 bases, and 10 bases stayed unmatched. In DNA form, the CDR3 reads TGTGCCAGTAAAAATAAGGGACTAGCGCTTAATGAGCAGTTCTTC. It is translated as CASKNKGLALNEQFF.

This clone has a handful of counts. The V gene is TRBV6-1, the J gene TRBJ1-2, with D perhaps matching TRBD1 (6 bases). In germline, CDR1 is MNHNS, CDR2 SASEGT. With 3 bases removed from V and 2 bases from J, the gap between germline ends came to 13 bases. The CDR3 has 15 residues. CDR3 nucleotides: TGTGCCAGCAGTGAGTATCGGCAGGGGAACTATGGCTACACCTTC. Translating gives CASSEYRQGNYGYTF.

The chain links TRBV11-2 to TRBJ2-2; TRBD1 aligns across 9 bases. Trimming at V came to 0 bases and at J to 3 bases, leaving 5 bases not matched to a gene. This CDR3 spans 17 amino acids. Germline CDR1 and CDR2: SGHAT and FQNNGV. CDR3 amino acids: CASSLERDRGDTGELFF. Written as DNA, the CDR3 is TGTGCCAGCAGCTTAGAACGCGACAGGGGGGACACCGGGGAGCTGTTTTTT.

This rearrangement joins TRBV5-1 to TRBJ2-7; D not resolved. Deletions cut 4 bases from V and 0 bases from J, with 5 bases between. The CDR3 is 12 amino acids. Looked up from germline, CDR1 is SGHRS and CDR2 is YFSETQ. DNA of the CDR3: TGCGCCAGCAGCATGAGCTCCTACGAGCAGTACTTC. It encodes CASSMSSYEQYF.

The chain carries TRBV2 and TRBJ1-2, with 9 positions matching TRBD1. The V and J ends lost 11 bases and 3 bases, in that order; junction bases with no gene match: 7. The CDR3 has 13 amino acids. The germline CDR1 and CDR2 sequences are SNHLY and FYNNEI. The CDR3 coding sequence is TGTGCCGGTGGACAGGGGACGGACTATGGCTACACCTTC. This codes for CAGGQGTDYGYTF. The entire variable domain, with the rest obtained from reference TRBV2 and TRBJ1-2, is as follows: EPEVTQTPSHQVTQMGQEVILRCVPISNHLYFYWYRQILGQKVEFLVSFYNNEISEKSEIFDDQFSVERPDGSNFTLKIRSTKLEDSAMYFCAGGQGTDYGYTFGSGTRLTVV.

The chain is built from TRBV5-5 and TRBJ2-1, with 7 positions matching TRBD1. Per germline, CDR1 SGHKS and CDR2 YYEKEE (reference sequence). The CDR3 consists of 17 residues. The V and J ends lost 5 bases and 4 bases, in that order; junction bases with no gene match: 15. CDR3 nucleotide sequence: TGTGCCAGCAGACGGGATCTTACAGGGGTAATTTACAATGAGCAGTTCTTC. This translates into CASRRDLTGVIYNEQFF.

The rearrangement uses TRBV29-1 and TRBJ2-3, with 15 bases that match TRBD2. The ends lost 4 bases at V and 5 bases at J; junction bases unmatched: 4. This CDR3 has 15 residues. Germline CDR1 SQVTM, CDR2 ANQGSEA. In nucleotides, the CDR3 is TGCAGCGTTGGCCGGACTAGCGGGAGGGGAGATACGCAGTATTTT. Its protein is CSVGRTSGRGDTQYF.

Only one count was recorded for this clone. Its ends do not fully match the called genes, so a read error is possible. The V call is TRBV7-9, the J call TRBJ1-1; TRBD1 is a possible D gene (5 bases). CDR1 and CDR2 from the germline V gene are SEHNR and FQNEAQ (reference sequence). The CDR3 runs 14 residues. The CDR3: CSSSSGRVNTEAFF. In DNA, the CDR3 is TGTTCCAGCAGCTCGGGCAGGGTGAACACTGAAGCTTTCTTT.

This rearrangement joins TRBV10-2 to TRBJ1-5, with 8 nucleotides matching TRBD1. J gave up 7 bases and V 7 bases, and 12 bases lay outside the gene matches. This CDR3 region has 15 residues. CDR1 and CDR2 from the germline V gene are WSHSY and SAAADI. CDR3 nucleotides: TGCGCCAGCACTGAAGACAGGGGACGTGACCAGCCCCAGCATTTT. This gives the protein CASTEDRGRDQPQHF.

The chain employs TRBV5-4 and TRBJ1-1; 7 bases fit TRBD1. The length of the CDR3 is 14 residues. V dropped 3 bases and J dropped 5; count of bases not matched to a gene: 7. The germline V gene encodes CDR1 SGHNT and CDR2 YYREEE (reference sequence). Written as DNA, the CDR3 is TGTGCCAGCAGCTCGGGACAGAGGATAACTGAAGCTTTCTTT. Protein product: CASSSGQRITEAFF.

The count of this clone is one. The chain links TRBV7-3 to TRBJ2-2, with 10 bases aligning to TRBD1. The CDR3 loop spans 15 amino acids. Germline V lookup: CDR1 SGHTA, CDR2 FQGTGA. V was pared by 5 bases and J by 8 bases, with 8 bases of the junction left unmatched. The CDR3 loop reads CASSPLTGGTGELFF. As DNA, the CDR3 is TGTGCCAGCAGCCCCCTGACAGGGGGCACGGGGGAGCTGTTTTTT.

This chain joins TRBV5-1 and TRBJ1-1; maybe TRBD1 (5 bases). This CDR3 is 15 amino acids long. Germline CDR1 reads SGHRS; CDR2 reads YFSETQ. V gave up 3 bases and J gave up 4 bases, with 16 bases separating them. CDR3 amino acids: CASSYLAGGGTEAFF. CDR3 DNA sequence: TGCGCCAGCAGCTACCTCGCCGGGGGTGGCACTGAAGCTTTCTTT.

The gene calls are TRBV5-5 and TRBJ1-2; no reliable D call. Germline values: CDR1 SGHKS, CDR2 YYEKEE (reference sequence). The V and J ends lost 0 bases and 7 bases respectively, with 22 bases between them. CDR3 length: 17 amino acids. CDR3 sequence: CASSLDSRSLFLGGYTF. CDR3 bases: TGTGCCAGCAGCTTGGATTCCAGGTCTTTATTTCTGGGTGGCTACACCTTC.

V usage is TRBV7-3 and J usage is TRBJ2-5, with 14 nucleotides matching TRBD2. V shed 5 bases, J shed 2 bases, and the junction held 4 bases outside the gene matches. The CDR3 consists of 16 residues. Germline-derived CDR1 and CDR2 are SGHTA and FQGTGA. The CDR3, as DNA: TGTGCCAGCAGCCGGACTAGCGGGGGGACTCAAGAGACCCAGTACTTC. Its protein product is CASSRTSGGTQETQYF.

This clone was counted a single time. The chain employs TRBV21-1 and TRBJ2-6; the D call TRBD1 from the table was never checked on the DNA. TRBV21-1 is classified as a pseudogene. This CDR3 region has 17 residues. The CDR3 DNA reads TGTGCCAGCAGACCCGGGACAGGGTCCCCTGGGGCCAACGTCCTGACTTTC. Encoded protein: CASRPGTGSPGANVLTF.

This clone appeared a few times. J is TRBJ2-1 and V is TRBV11-3; 8 bases are a match to TRBD1. CDR1 is SGHNT and CDR2 is YENEEA in the germline V gene. The CDR3 is made up of 16 amino acids. J was trimmed by 7 bases and V by 0 bases; bases with no gene match: 8. CDR3 residues: CASSLDSRTGQNEQFF. CDR3 nucleotide sequence: TGTGCCAGCAGCTTAGATTCCCGGACAGGGCAGAATGAGCAGTTCTTC. Supplemented by reference TRBV11-3 and TRBJ2-1, the full variable domain reads EAGVVQSPRYKIIEKKQPVAFWCNPISGHNTLYWYLQNLGQGPELLIRYENEEAVDDSQLPKDRFSAERLKGVDSTLKIQPAELGDSAVYLCASSLDSRTGQNEQFFGPGTRLTVL.

The V gene is TRBV18, the J gene TRBJ1-5; D is uncertain. The germline gives CDR1 KGHSH, CDR2 LQKENI. This CDR3 is built from 15 residues. The V gene lost 1 base and the J gene lost 7 bases, with 14 bases spanning the gap. CDR3 coding DNA: TGTGCCAGCTCACCACGAGCCAACAGTGGCCAGCCCCAGCATTTT. This codes for CASSPRANSGQPQHF.